The rows below give T cell receptor beta chains drawn from one sample of a study of blood T cell repertoires in COVID-19. The table came from immunoSEQ multiplex PCR; TCRdb's copy has only in-frame clones and leaves some out. The sample has about 62,000 clones; over 75% are singletons. The sample comprised peripheral blood. These receptors all come from a woman in her sixties or seventies with COVID-19, enrolled during active disease. The CDR3 runs from the conserved cysteine through the conserved F or W. A D gene is named only where the DNA matches it firmly. Part of the rows lack a size; the others show once, few, many or a class for expanded clones.

j_gene | v_gene | d_gene | abundance | CDR3nt | CDR3aa
TRBJ2-7 | TRBV18 | TRBD1 | . | TGTGCCAGCTCAAATACCGGGACAGGGGCCCACGAGCAGTACTTC | CASSNTGTGAHEQYF
TRBJ2-3 | TRBV27 | TRBD2 | . | TGTGCCAGTTCTAGCGGGCGCCGGGCCGGCACAGATACGCAGTATTTT | CASSSGRRAGTDTQYF
TRBJ2-3 | TRBV3-1/TRBV3-2 | TRBD2 | . | TGTGCCAGCAGCCAACTAGCGGGAACTTCCACAGATACGCAGTATTTT | CASSQLAGTSTDTQYF
TRBJ1-4 | TRBV19 | TRBD1 | few | TGTGCCAGTAGTACTTCTCGGACAGGTCGGAATGAAAAACTGTTTTTT | CASSTSRTGRNEKLFF
TRBJ1-5 | TRBV18 | . | . | TGTGCCAGCTCACCACGCGGCACAGGGAATCAGCCCCAGCATTTT | CASSPRGTGNQPQHF
TRBJ1-6 | TRBV19 | . | once | TGTGCCAGTAGCAACGGGCCGGGGAATTCACCCCTCCACTTT | CASSNGPGNSPLHF
TRBJ1-3 | TRBV19 | . | . | TGTGCCAGTAGTACCTACAGAGATTCCTCTGGAAACACCATATATTTT | CASSTYRDSSGNTIYF
TRBJ1-2 | TRBV5-1 | TRBD1 | . | TGCGCCAGCAGCTTGGTTCAGGGGGGTTCTGGCTACACCTTC | CASSLVQGGSGYTF
TRBJ2-3 | TRBV7-2 | . | . | TGTGCCAGCAGCTTAAAGGGGCCGCGAGCCTCGGCGCGCACAGATACGCAGTATTTT | CASSLKGPRASARTDTQYF
TRBJ2-7 | TRBV7-9 | TRBD2 | . | TGTGCCAGCAGCCGGACTAGCGGGAGGGCCTACGAGCAGTACTTC | CASSRTSGRAYEQYF
TRBJ1-2 | TRBV19 | . | . | TGTGCCAGTAGTATTGCGGGAGGGGGAGATGGCTACACCTTC | CASSIAGGGDGYTF
TRBJ2-7 | TRBV28 | TRBD1 | . | TGTGCCAGCAGTTTACCAGGACAGGGTCCCTCCTTC | CASSLPGQGPSF
TRBJ1-3 | TRBV18 | . | . | TGTGCCAGCTCACCACTGCAGAACTCTGGAAACACCATATATTTT | CASSPLQNSGNTIYF
TRBJ2-2 | TRBV30 | TRBD1 | . | TGTGCCTGGGTAACAGGGGGAGCCGGGGAGCTGTTTTTT | CAWVTGGAGELFF
TRBJ2-2 | TRBV3-1/TRBV3-2 | TRBD2 | . | TGTGCCAGCAGCCAAAAGGGACTAGCGGGAGTTAGCGGGGAGCTGTTTTTT | CASSQKGLAGVSGELFF
TRBJ1-4 | TRBV2 | TRBD1 | . | TGTGCCAGCAGTGAAGAAGGGACAGGGAATGAAAAACTGTTTTTT | CASSEEGTGNEKLFF
TRBJ2-3 | TRBV3-1/TRBV3-2 | TRBD2 | . | TGTGCCAGCAGCCCGACAACTAGCGAGAGCACAGATACGCAGTATTTT | CASSPTTSESTDTQYF
TRBJ2-1 | TRBV18 | TRBD1 | . | TGTGCCAGCTCCCTCGAGGCCGGGACAGGGGGCTTCAATGAGCAGTTCTTC | CASSLEAGTGGFNEQFF
TRBJ2-7 | TRBV27 | TRBD1 | . | TGTGCCAGCAGTTTATGGGACAGGGGGGGCGAGCAGTACTTC | CASSLWDRGGEQYF
TRBJ2-7 | TRBV6-5 | . | . | TGTGCCAGCAATATACGCCCGGACAGTGGAAACGAGCAGTACTTC | CASNIRPDSGNEQYF
TRBJ2-5 | TRBV18 | TRBD1 | . | TGTGCCAGCTCACCTCGGACAGGGCAAGAGACCCAGTACTTC | CASSPRTGQETQYF
TRBJ2-2 | TRBV29-1 | TRBD2 | few | TGCAGCGGCGGGACTAGCGGCACCGGGGAGCTGTTTTTT | CSGGTSGTGELFF
TRBJ2-5 | TRBV11-2 | . | . | TGTGCCAGCAGCTTCGGACTCACCCAAGAGACCCAGTACTTC | CASSFGLTQETQYF
TRBJ2-1 | TRBV6-2/TRBV6-3 | TRBD2 | once | TGTGCCAGCAGTTATGAAAAACTAGCGATGTGGAATGAGCAGTTCTTC | CASSYEKLAMWNEQFF
TRBJ2-7 | TRBV19 | TRBD2 | . | TGTGCCAGTAGTCGGACTAGCGGGACCTACGAGCAGTACTTC | CASSRTSGTYEQYF
TRBJ2-6 | TRBV28 | . | . | TGTGCCAGCAGTTTAGTTAGCTCTGGGGCCAACGTCCTGACTTTC | CASSLVSSGANVLTF
TRBJ1-5 | TRBV13 | TRBD1 | . | TGTGCCAGCAGCTTAAAGGGCAGGGGGGACCAGCCCCAGCATTTT | CASSLKGRGDQPQHF
TRBJ1-4 | TRBV12-3/TRBV12-4 | TRBD1 | . | TGTGCCAGCAGATCAGGGGGGAATGAAAAACTGTTTTTT | CASRSGGNEKLFF
TRBJ1-1 | TRBV30 | . | few | TGTGCCTGGGACACACAGGGAAACACTGAAGCTTTCTTT | CAWDTQGNTEAFF
TRBJ1-1 | TRBV6-5 | . | few | TGTGCCAGCCATCCCACTATAAACACTGAAGCTTTCTTT | CASHPTINTEAFF
TRBJ1-2 | TRBV4-1 | . | medium-sized | TGCGCCAGCAGCCAAGATAGCCATGAGGCAGGACACAGCTATGGCTACACCTTC | CASSQDSHEAGHSYGYTF
TRBJ1-4 | TRBV6-6 | TRBD1 | . | TGTGCCAGCAGTTGGGGACAGGGCGCAACTAATGAAAAACTGTTTTTT | CASSWGQGATNEKLFF
TRBJ2-1 | TRBV12-5 | . | . | TGTGCTAGTGGATTCCTAGAAGGTGAGCAGTTCTTC | CASGFLEGEQFF
TRBJ2-7 | TRBV28 | . | . | TGTGCCAGCAGACGCCGGGACAACTCCTACGAGCAGTACTTC | CASRRRDNSYEQYF
TRBJ1-2 | TRBV10-2 | TRBD1 | . | TGCGCCAGCAGTGAAGTTGGGGACAGGGGGAACTATGGCTACACCTTC | CASSEVGDRGNYGYTF
TRBJ1-3 | TRBV7-2 | . | . | TGTGCCAGCAGCGCTAACGGTGGAAACACCATATATTTT | CASSANGGNTIYF
TRBJ2-3 | TRBV4-2 | TRBD2 | . | TGTGCCAGCAGCCAAGGGGGCGGGAGGTCCGCAGATACGCAGTATTTT | CASSQGGGRSADTQYF
TRBJ2-7 | TRBV10-2 | . | . | TGCGCCAGCAGTGCGGGGATCAACTACGAGCAGTACTTC | CASSAGINYEQYF
TRBJ1-2 | TRBV6-2/TRBV6-3 | TRBD1 | . | TGTGCCAGCAGTTACACCGGGACAGGGAGGATCAATGGCTACACCTTC | CASSYTGTGRINGYTF
TRBJ2-1 | TRBV2 | . | few | TGTGCCAGCGGAGGGAATGAGCAGTTCTTC | CASGGNEQFF
TRBJ1-2 | TRBV10-3 | . | . | TGTGCCATCAGTGAGTACAGGGAAAATGGCTACACCTTC | CAISEYRENGYTF
TRBJ2-7 | TRBV27 | . | . | TGTGCCAGCAGTTTAGGAGGTAGGGACTACGAGCAGTACTTC | CASSLGGRDYEQYF
TRBJ2-7 | TRBV4-2 | . | . | TGTGCCAGCAGCCCTAGGATCCTGACCTACGAGCAGTACTTC | CASSPRILTYEQYF
TRBJ1-1 | TRBV7-2 | TRBD1 | . | TGTGCCAGCAGCTTCCAAGGACAGGTTGGATCCCGTTTTGAAGCTTTCTTT | CASSFQGQVGSRFEAFF